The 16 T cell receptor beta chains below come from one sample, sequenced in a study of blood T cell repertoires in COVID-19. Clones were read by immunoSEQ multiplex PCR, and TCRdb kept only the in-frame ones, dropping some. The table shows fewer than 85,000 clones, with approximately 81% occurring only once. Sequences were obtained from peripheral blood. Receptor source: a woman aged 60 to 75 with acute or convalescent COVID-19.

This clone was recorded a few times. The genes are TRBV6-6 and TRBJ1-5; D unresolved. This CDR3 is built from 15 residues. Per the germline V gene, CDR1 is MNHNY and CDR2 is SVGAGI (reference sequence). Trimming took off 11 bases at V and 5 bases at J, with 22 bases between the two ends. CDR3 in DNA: TGTGCCGTCAAGGGAGGGTCGATAATTCATCAGCCCCAGCATTTT. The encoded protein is CAVKGGSIIHQPQHF.

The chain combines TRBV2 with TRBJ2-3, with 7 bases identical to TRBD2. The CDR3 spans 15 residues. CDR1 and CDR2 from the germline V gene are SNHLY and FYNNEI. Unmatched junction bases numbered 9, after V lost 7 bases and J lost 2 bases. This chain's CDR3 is CASTLGTIDTDTQYF. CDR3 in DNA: TGTGCCAGCACCTTGGGGACTATAGACACAGATACGCAGTATTTT.

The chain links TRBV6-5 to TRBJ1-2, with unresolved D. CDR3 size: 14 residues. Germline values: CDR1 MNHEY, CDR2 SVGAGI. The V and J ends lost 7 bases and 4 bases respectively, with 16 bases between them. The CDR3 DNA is TGTGCCAGCACCCCTGGTGGCAGGCCCTATGGCTACACCTTC. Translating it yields CASTPGGRPYGYTF.

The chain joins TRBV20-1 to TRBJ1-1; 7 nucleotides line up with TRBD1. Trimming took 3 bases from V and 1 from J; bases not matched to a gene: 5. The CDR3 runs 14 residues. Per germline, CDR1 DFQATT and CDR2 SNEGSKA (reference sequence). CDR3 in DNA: TGCAGTGCTAGTGTGGACAGGCAGAACACTGAAGCTTTCTTT. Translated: CSASVDRQNTEAFF.

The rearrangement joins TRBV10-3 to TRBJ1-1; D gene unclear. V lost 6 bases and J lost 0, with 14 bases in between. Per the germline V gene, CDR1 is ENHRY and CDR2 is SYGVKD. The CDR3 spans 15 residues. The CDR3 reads CAISPGLIMNTEAFF. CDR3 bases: TGTGCCATCAGCCCTGGACTGATCATGAACACTGAAGCTTTCTTT.

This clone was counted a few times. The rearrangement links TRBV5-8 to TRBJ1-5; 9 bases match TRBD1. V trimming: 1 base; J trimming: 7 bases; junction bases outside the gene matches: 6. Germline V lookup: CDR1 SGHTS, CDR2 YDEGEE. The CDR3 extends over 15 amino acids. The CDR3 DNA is TGTGCCAGCAGCTTGAGACAGGGGGTAGGCCAGCCCCAGCATTTT. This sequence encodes CASSLRQGVGQPQHF.

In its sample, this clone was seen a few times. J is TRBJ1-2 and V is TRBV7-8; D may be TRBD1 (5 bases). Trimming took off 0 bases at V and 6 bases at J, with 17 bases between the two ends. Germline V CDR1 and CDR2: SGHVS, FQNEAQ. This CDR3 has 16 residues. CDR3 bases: TGTGCCAGCAGCTTAGCCCAGGGCAGGGCGATACATGGCTACACCTTC. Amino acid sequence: CASSLAQGRAIHGYTF.

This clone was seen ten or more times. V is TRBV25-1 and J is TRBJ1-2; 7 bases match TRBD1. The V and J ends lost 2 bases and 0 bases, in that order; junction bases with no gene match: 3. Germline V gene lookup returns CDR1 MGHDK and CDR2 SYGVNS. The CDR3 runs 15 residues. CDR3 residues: CASSEDTGANYGYTF. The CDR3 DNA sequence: TGTGCCAGCAGTGAAGATACAGGGGCTAACTATGGCTACACCTTC.

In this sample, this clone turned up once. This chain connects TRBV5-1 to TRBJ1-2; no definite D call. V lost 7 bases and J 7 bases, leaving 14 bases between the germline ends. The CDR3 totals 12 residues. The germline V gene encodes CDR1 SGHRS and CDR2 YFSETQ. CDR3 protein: CASEGPYSGYTF. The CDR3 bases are TGCGCCAGCGAGGGTCCCTATTCTGGCTACACCTTC.

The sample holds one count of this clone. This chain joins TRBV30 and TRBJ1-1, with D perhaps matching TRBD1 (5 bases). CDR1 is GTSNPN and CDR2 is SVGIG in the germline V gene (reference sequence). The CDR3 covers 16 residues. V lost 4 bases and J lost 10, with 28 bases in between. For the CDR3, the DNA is TGTGCCTGGAAACCCTCCACAGGTGTCCCGTCATCGGCAGCTTTCTTT. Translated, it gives CAWKPSTGVPSSAAFF. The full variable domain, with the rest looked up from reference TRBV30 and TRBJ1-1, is SQTIHQWPATLVQPVGSPLSLECTVEGTSNPNLYWYRQAAGRGLQLLFYSVGIGQISSEVPQNLSASRPQDRQFILSSKKLLLSDSGFYLCAWKPSTGVPSSAAFFGQGTRLTVV.

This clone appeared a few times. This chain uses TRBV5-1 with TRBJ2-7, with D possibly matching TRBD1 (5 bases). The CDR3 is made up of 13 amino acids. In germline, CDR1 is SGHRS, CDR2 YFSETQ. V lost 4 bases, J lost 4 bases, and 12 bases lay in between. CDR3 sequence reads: CASSLDRGYEQYV. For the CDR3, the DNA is TGCGCCAGCAGCCTTGACAGAGGATACGAGCAGTACGTC.

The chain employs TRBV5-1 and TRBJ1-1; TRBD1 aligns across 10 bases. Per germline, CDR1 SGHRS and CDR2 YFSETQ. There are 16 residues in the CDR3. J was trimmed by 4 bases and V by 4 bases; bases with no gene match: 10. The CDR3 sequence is CASSPGTGVGGTEAFF. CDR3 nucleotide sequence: TGCGCCAGCAGCCCCGGGACAGGGGTCGGGGGCACTGAAGCTTTCTTT.

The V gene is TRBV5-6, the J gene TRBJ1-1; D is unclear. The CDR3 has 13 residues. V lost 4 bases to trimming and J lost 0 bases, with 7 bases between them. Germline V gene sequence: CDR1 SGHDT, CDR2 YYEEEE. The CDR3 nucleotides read TGTGCCAGCAGCCCCCAGGTGAACACTGAAGCTTTCTTT. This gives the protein CASSPQVNTEAFF.

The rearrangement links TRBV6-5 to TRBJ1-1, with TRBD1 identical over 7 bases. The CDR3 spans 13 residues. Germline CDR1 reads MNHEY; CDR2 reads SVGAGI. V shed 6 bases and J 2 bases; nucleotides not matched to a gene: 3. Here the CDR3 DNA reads TGTGCCAGCAGAAGGGACAGAAACACTGAAGCTTTCTTT. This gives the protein CASRRDRNTEAFF.

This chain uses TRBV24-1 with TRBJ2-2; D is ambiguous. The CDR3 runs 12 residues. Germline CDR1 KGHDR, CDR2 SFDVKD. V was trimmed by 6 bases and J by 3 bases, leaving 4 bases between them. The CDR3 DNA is TGTGCCACCAGTCCATACACCGGGGAGCTGTTTTTT. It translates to CATSPYTGELFF.

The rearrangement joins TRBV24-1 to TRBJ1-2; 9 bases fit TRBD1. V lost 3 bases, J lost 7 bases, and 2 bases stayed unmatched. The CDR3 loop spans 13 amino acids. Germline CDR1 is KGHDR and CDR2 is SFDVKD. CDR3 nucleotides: TGTGCCACCAGTGATACAGGGGGCTTTGGCTACACCTTC. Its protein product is CATSDTGGFGYTF.